Listed below are T cell receptor beta chains from one sample, sequenced in a study of blood T cells in healthy people across ages. TCRdb fed the 5' RACE reads into MiXCR, producing one record per CDR3 protein. This sample has hundreds of thousands of distinct CDR3 sequences, with approximately 35% found just once. Sequencing used blood. All receptors derive from a man younger than 35 in good health. CDR3s include the opening cysteine and the closing phenylalanine or tryptophan. The order of the fields is J gene, D gene, V gene, clone size, CDR3 protein, CDR3 DNA. A D gene is named only where the DNA matches it firmly. Some rows mark clone size as missing; the rest say once, few, many or name a class of expanded clone.

>TRBJ2-1|TRBD2|TRBV20-1|-
CSARDASGGGEQFF
TGCAGTGCTAGAGACGCTAGCGGGGGTGGTGAGCAGTTCTTC
>TRBJ2-3|-|TRBV7-9|-
CASSLESATARPDTQYF
TGTGCCAGCAGCTTAGAATCCGCGACAGCAAGACCAGATACGCAGTATTTT
>TRBJ2-1|-|TRBV13|once
CASSPRKAREQFF
TGTGCCAGCAGCCCCCGAAAGGCCCGCGAGCAGTTCTTC
>TRBJ2-3|-|TRBV20-1|few
CSARVQVTDTQYF
TGCAGTGCTAGAGTACAGGTCACAGATACGCAGTATTTT
>TRBJ2-3|TRBD2|TRBV7-9|few
CASSLELAGAADTQYF
TGTGCCAGCAGCTTAGAGCTAGCGGGGGCCGCAGATACGCAGTATTTT
>TRBJ1-5|-|TRBV5-1|few
CASSLEGLRGQAQHF
TGCGCCAGCAGCTTGGAAGGGCTCCGAGGTCAGGCCCAGCATTTT
>TRBJ2-3|TRBD1|TRBV4-2|-
CASSPRDRVITDTQYF
TGTGCCAGCAGCCCCCGGGACAGGGTAATCACAGATACGCAGTATTTT
>TRBJ2-1|TRBD2|TRBV28|-
CASTRGGSYDEQFF
TGTGCCAGCACCCGGGGGGGATCCTACGATGAGCAGTTCTTC
>TRBJ2-1|TRBD2|TRBV2|-
CASSEATSGSCNEQFF
TGTGCCAGCAGTGAAGCGACTAGCGGTAGTTGCAATGAGCAGTTCTTC
>TRBJ1-5|-|TRBV12-3/TRBV12-4|-
CASSLDRTRNNQPQHF
TGTGCCAGCAGTTTAGACCGTACAAGAAACAATCAGCCCCAGCATTTT
>TRBJ2-2|-|TRBV15|-
CATSRVGHQGGHGELFF
TGTGCCACCAGCAGAGTGGGACATCAGGGGGGTCACGGGGAGCTGTTTTTT
>TRBJ1-5|-|TRBV30|-
CAWSPGIGQPQHF
TGTGCCTGGAGTCCGGGGATCGGTCAGCCCCAGCATTTT
>TRBJ1-6|-|TRBV27|-
CASGGPNSPLHF
TGTGCCAGCGGGGGACCGAATTCACCCCTCCACTTT
>TRBJ2-7|-|TRBV7-2|many
CASSSTQYEQYF
TGTGCCAGCAGCTCTACACAATACGAGCAGTACTTC
>TRBJ2-7|TRBD2|TRBV4-3|-
CASSQELEAGAMNEQYF
TGCGCCAGCAGCCAAGAGCTAGAAGCGGGGGCCATGAATGAGCAGTACTTC
>TRBJ2-7|-|TRBV14|-
CASSHLSAGPEQYF
TGTGCCAGCAGCCACCTTAGTGCCGGACCTGAGCAGTACTTC
>TRBJ2-1|-|TRBV6-6|-
CASSYGSGYNEQFF
TGTGCCAGCAGTTACGGCTCGGGGTATAATGAGCAGTTCTTC
>TRBJ1-2|-|TRBV15|many
CATSRGWGFSLTFYGYTF
TGTGCCACCAGCAGAGGCTGGGGCTTTTCTTTGACCTTTTATGGCTACACCTTC
>TRBJ1-1|TRBD1|TRBV29-1|few
CSVAPDRVRPSEAFF
TGCAGCGTTGCCCCGGACAGGGTTCGTCCCTCAGAAGCTTTCTTT
>TRBJ2-5|TRBD2|TRBV12-3/TRBV12-4|-
CASKQGLAGGPQYF
TGTGCCAGCAAACAGGGACTAGCGGGGGGTCCCCAGTACTTC
>TRBJ2-5|TRBD2|TRBV27|-
CASSQQGTSRTQYF
TGTGCCAGCAGTCAGCAAGGGACTAGTCGGACCCAGTACTTC
>TRBJ2-7|-|TRBV9|few
CASSVGDGDWSYEQYF
TGTGCCAGCAGCGTAGGGGATGGGGATTGGTCCTACGAGCAGTACTTC
>TRBJ1-1|-|TRBV5-1|-
CASSFRGGGQGNTEAFF
TGCGCCAGCAGCTTCCGTGGTGGAGGGCAGGGGAACACTGAAGCTTTCTTT
>TRBJ2-1|-|TRBV6-2/TRBV6-3|once
CASHIGGAYNEQFF
TGTGCCAGCCATATCGGGGGAGCCTACAATGAGCAGTTCTTC
>TRBJ1-5|-|TRBV4-2|many
CASSPTRDSNQPQHF
TGTGCCAGCAGCCCGACCCGGGACAGCAATCAGCCCCAGCATTTT
>TRBJ1-2|-|TRBV4-3|many
CASSQEAGTFTNYGYTF
TGCGCCAGCAGCCAAGAAGCAGGGACCTTTACTAACTATGGCTACACCTTC
>TRBJ2-7|-|TRBV13|-
CASSDRDGGYNEQYF
TGTGCCAGCAGCGACCGGGACGGCGGATACAATGAGCAGTACTTC
>TRBJ1-6|-|TRBV5-1|-
CASSWGGGNSPLHF
TGCGCCAGCAGCTGGGGAGGGGGTAATTCACCCCTCCACTTT
>TRBJ1-6|-|TRBV5-1|-
CASSNTGPGSPLHF
TGCGCCAGCAGCAATACAGGGCCCGGTTCACCCCTCCACTTT
>TRBJ2-5|-|TRBV28|few
CASSSPVGDQETQYF
TGTGCCAGCAGTTCCCCCGTGGGGGACCAAGAGACCCAGTACTTC
>TRBJ2-6|-|TRBV4-3|once
CASNQDPDRTGANVLTF
TGCGCCAGCAACCAAGATCCGGATCGGACTGGGGCCAACGTCCTGACTTTC
>TRBJ2-5|-|TRBV4-1|few
CASSLLGQQETQYF
TGCGCCAGCAGCTTATTAGGACAACAAGAGACCCAGTACTTC
>TRBJ2-6|TRBD1|TRBV29-1|many
CSVRVQGSYSSGANVLTF
TGCAGCGTCCGAGTACAGGGGTCCTATTCTTCTGGGGCCAACGTCCTGACTTTC
>TRBJ2-5|-|TRBV20-1|-
CSAPGGVNEQYF
TGCAGTGCTCCGGGCGGGGTCAATGAGCAGTACTTC
>TRBJ2-3|TRBD2|TRBV12-3/TRBV12-4|-
CASSPGGVAGGPESADMQYF
TGTGCCAGCAGTCCCGGGGGAGTAGCGGGGGGGCCAGAAAGCGCAGATATGCAGTATTTT
>TRBJ1-1|TRBD1|TRBV20-1|-
CSAGTGDTEAFF
TGCAGTGCCGGGACAGGGGACACTGAAGCTTTCTTT
>TRBJ2-6|TRBD2|TRBV6-5|-
CASAVAGGSGANVLTF
TGTGCCAGCGCCGTAGCGGGGGGCTCTGGGGCCAACGTCCTGACTTTC
>TRBJ2-1|-|TRBV7-3|-
CASSLGVGQFF
TGTGCCAGCAGCTTAGGGGTAGGGCAGTTCTTC
>TRBJ2-1|TRBD2|TRBV18|-
CASSPTASGVYNEQFF
TGTGCCAGCTCACCCACGGCTAGCGGGGTTTACAATGAGCAGTTCTTC
>TRBJ2-3|-|TRBV12-3/TRBV12-4|many
CASSRESGTDTQYF
TGTGCCAGTTCCCGGGAAAGCGGCACAGATACGCAGTATTTT
>TRBJ2-1|-|TRBV5-1|few
CASSGQWSSYNEQFF
TGCGCCAGCAGCGGACAGTGGAGCTCCTACAATGAGCAGTTCTTC
>TRBJ2-2|-|TRBV3-1|-
CASSPRTGSGGGELFF
TGTGCCAGCAGCCCACGGACAGGCTCCGGGGGCGGGGAGCTGTTTTTT
>TRBJ1-2|-|TRBV4-1|-
CASSQDWGRGNGYTF
TGCGCCAGCAGCCAAGATTGGGGCAGGGGAAACGGCTACACCTTC
>TRBJ1-6|-|TRBV12-3/TRBV12-4|-
CASRGTGSSYNSPLHF
TGTGCCAGCAGGGGCACCGGCAGCTCCTATAATTCACCCCTCCACTTT
>TRBJ1-4|TRBD1|TRBV13|-
CASSPRDRGGTNEKLFF
TGTGCCAGCAGCCCGAGAGACAGGGGAGGAACTAATGAAAAACTGTTTTTT
>TRBJ2-7|-|TRBV20-1|-
CSARDLHRTYEQYF
TGCAGTGCTAGAGATTTGCACCGTACCTACGAGCAGTACTTC
>TRBJ1-2|-|TRBV9|many
CASSVGTDNYGYTF
TGTGCCAGCAGCGTAGGTACAGATAACTATGGCTACACCTTC
>TRBJ2-3|-|TRBV6-2/TRBV6-3|many
CASSYTRISDTQYF
TGTGCCAGCAGTTACACCAGGATTTCAGATACGCAGTATTTT
>TRBJ2-4|TRBD2|TRBV7-2|-
CASSLRLAGKNIQYF
TGTGCCAGCAGCTTGCGACTAGCGGGAAAAAACATTCAGTACTTC
>TRBJ2-3|-|TRBV10-3|-
CAISDSTHTDTQYF
TGTGCCATCAGTGACTCCACTCACACAGATACGCAGTATTTT
>TRBJ2-7|-|TRBV24-1|-
CATSDFAQGTYEQYF
TGTGCCACCAGTGATTTCGCACAGGGCACCTACGAGCAGTACTTC
>TRBJ1-2|-|TRBV10-3|few
CAIRPTEVYGYTF
TGTGCCATCAGGCCGACAGAAGTTTATGGCTACACCTTC
>TRBJ1-5|-|TRBV5-1|few
CASSLAQGTQPQHF
TGCGCCAGCAGCTTGGCCCAAGGGACTCAGCCCCAGCATTTT
>TRBJ2-3|TRBD2|TRBV5-1|many
CASSSAGGSTDTQYF
TGCGCCAGCAGCTCTGCGGGGGGTAGCACAGATACGCAGTATTTT
>TRBJ1-1|-|TRBV7-2|few
CASSPQLRSGTFF
TGTGCCAGCAGCCCACAGCTAAGGAGTGGGACTTTCTTT
>TRBJ2-5|TRBD1|TRBV7-2|-
CASTLETGKGTQYF
TGTGCCAGCACCCTTGAGACAGGGAAGGGGACCCAGTACTTC
>TRBJ2-7|-|TRBV29-1|-
CSVTGMGVGEQYF
TGCAGCGTCACAGGGATGGGAGTTGGCGAGCAGTACTTC
>TRBJ1-5|-|TRBV20-1|-
CSADGTYDSNQPQHF
TGCAGTGCTGACGGGACATATGATAGCAATCAGCCCCAGCATTTT
>TRBJ1-5|-|TRBV4-3|few
CASSQDRTASSQPQHF
TGCGCCAGCAGCCAAGACCGGACCGCGAGTAGTCAGCCCCAGCATTTT